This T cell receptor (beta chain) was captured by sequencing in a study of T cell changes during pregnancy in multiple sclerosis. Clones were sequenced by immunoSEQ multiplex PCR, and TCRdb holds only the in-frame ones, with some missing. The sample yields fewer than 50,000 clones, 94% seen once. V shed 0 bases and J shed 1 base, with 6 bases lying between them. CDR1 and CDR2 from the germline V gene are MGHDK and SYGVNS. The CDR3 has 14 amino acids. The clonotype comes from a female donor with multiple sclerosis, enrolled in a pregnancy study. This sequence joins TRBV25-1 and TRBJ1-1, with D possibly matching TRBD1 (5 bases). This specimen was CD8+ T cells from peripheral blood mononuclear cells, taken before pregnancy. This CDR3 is CASSEYGGNTEAFF. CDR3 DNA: TGTGCCAGCAGTGAATACGGGGGGAACACTGAAGCTTTCTTT.